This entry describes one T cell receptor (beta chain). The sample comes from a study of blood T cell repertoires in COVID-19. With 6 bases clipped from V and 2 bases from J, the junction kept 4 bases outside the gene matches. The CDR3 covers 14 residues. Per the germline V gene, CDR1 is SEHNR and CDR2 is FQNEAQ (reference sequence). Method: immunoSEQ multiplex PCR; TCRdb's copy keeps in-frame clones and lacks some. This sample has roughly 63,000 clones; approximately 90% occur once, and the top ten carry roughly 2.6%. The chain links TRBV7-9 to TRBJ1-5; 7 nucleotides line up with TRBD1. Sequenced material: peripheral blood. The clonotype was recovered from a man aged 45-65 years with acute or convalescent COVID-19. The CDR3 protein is CASSHRGGNQPQHF. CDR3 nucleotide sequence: TGTGCCAGCAGTCACAGGGGTGGCAATCAGCCCCAGCATTTT. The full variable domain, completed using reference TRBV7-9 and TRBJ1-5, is DTGVSQNPRHKITKRGQNVTFRCDPISEHNRLYWYRQTLGQGPEFLTYFQNEAQLEKSRLLSDRFSAERPKGSFSTLEIQRTEQGDSAMYLCASSHRGGNQPQHFGDGTRLSIL.